These 13 T cell receptor beta chains came from one sample sequenced in a study of PD-L1 blockade in urothelial cancer. Time point in this sample: peripheral blood 6 weeks after treatment start. Libraries were prepared by immunoSEQ multiplex PCR; TCRdb keeps only in-frame clonotypes and omits some of them. The data contain around 50,000 clones, around nine tenths of them seen just once; the ten biggest clones take up 2.4%. The sample consisted of PBMCs, taken around atezolizumab (anti-PD-L1) treatment. These TCRs come from a man aged 55-75 years with urothelial cancer.

The rearrangement links TRBV30 to TRBJ1-2; D unclear. The CDR3 sequence is 13 residues long. Germline CDR1 is GTSNPN and CDR2 is SVGIG (reference sequence). V was trimmed by 0 bases and J by 6 bases, leaving 11 bases between them. CDR3 coding DNA: TGTGCCTGGAGTGTACGGTCCGGGGATGGCTACACCTTC. This sequence encodes CAWSVRSGDGYTF.

This clone was seen more than once but under ten times. V is TRBV9 and J is TRBJ1-5; D is undetermined. Germline values: CDR1 SGDLS, CDR2 YYNGEE. This CDR3 comprises 15 residues. V was cut by 0 bases and J by 6 bases, with 13 bases left in between. The DNA of the CDR3 is TGTGCCAGCAGCGTAGACGTGGGCTCAGGTCAGCCCCAGCATTTT. This translates into CASSVDVGSGQPQHF.

CDR3 DNA: TGTGCCAGCAGTGAATTGGGCGGAGGGAGGAGGTTTTATGGCTACACCTTC. This encodes CASSELGGGRRFYGYTF. This sequence joins TRBV27 and TRBJ1-2; D not resolved. Germline values: CDR1 MNHEY, CDR2 SMNVEV (reference sequence). Trimming removed 5 bases from V and 5 bases from J, with 24 bases in between. The CDR3 extends over 17 amino acids.

The rearrangement uses TRBV5-1 and TRBJ2-3; the match to TRBD2 covers 8 bases. The ends lost 5 bases at V and 4 bases at J; junction bases unmatched: 18. Germline V gives CDR1 SGHRS, CDR2 YFSETQ. This CDR3 is built from 18 residues. The chain's CDR3 is CASRLGRTSGEVSDTQYF. DNA for the CDR3: TGCGCCAGCAGACTCGGACGTACTAGCGGAGAGGTCTCAGATACGCAGTATTTT. The full variable domain, in which reference TRBV5-1 and TRBJ2-3 provide the parts outside the CDR3, is KAGVTQTPRYLIKTRGQQVTLSCSPISGHRSVSWYQQTPGQGLQFLFEYFSETQRNKGNFPGRFSGRQFSNSRSEMNVSTLELGDSALYLCASRLGRTSGEVSDTQYFGPGTRLTVL.

The chain joins TRBV19 to TRBJ1-5; 7 bases agree with TRBD1. After removal of 9 bases from V and 5 bases from J, the junction contained 10 bases not matched to a gene. In germline, CDR1 is LNHDA, CDR2 SQIVND (reference sequence). This CDR3 is 14 amino acids long. The CDR3 reads CASTTGLTHQPQHF. The CDR3 DNA sequence: TGTGCCAGCACGACAGGGTTAACTCATCAGCCCCAGCATTTT.

CDR3: CASSPETQYF. The DNA of the CDR3 is TGTGCCAGCAGTCCGGAGACCCAGTACTTC. The chain is built from TRBV2 and TRBJ2-5; D is unresolved. The length of the CDR3 is 10 residues. Germline CDR1 is SNHLY and CDR2 is FYNNEI. V was shortened by 5 bases and J by 5 bases, with 3 bases between the two germline ends.

The rearrangement links TRBV29-1 to TRBJ2-3; tentatively, D is TRBD1 (5 bases). The CDR3 spans 13 residues. The germline V gene has CDR1 SQVTM and CDR2 ANQGSEA. With 6 bases removed from V and 2 bases from J, the gap between germline ends came to 12 bases. The CDR3 coding sequence is TGCAGCGTGGATGACAGATTCACAGATACGCAGTATTTT. It yields the protein CSVDDRFTDTQYF.

This chain uses TRBV2 with TRBJ2-5, with D perhaps TRBD1 (6 bases). This CDR3 has 14 residues. V dropped 8 bases and J dropped 2 bases, with 15 bases sitting between them. CDR1 is SNHLY, CDR2 FYNNEI, per germline. The CDR3 sequence: CASGYRAAQETQYF. CDR3 DNA: TGTGCCAGCGGGTACAGGGCGGCTCAAGAGACCCAGTACTTC.

V usage is TRBV2 and J usage is TRBJ2-7, with a tentative D call TRBD2 (6 bases). V was clipped by 5 bases and J by 0 bases, with 14 bases between them. CDR1 is SNHLY and CDR2 is FYNNEI in the germline V gene. The CDR3 contains 15 residues. CDR3 loop: CASSKTLALSYEQYF. DNA for the CDR3: TGTGCCAGCAGTAAAACCCTAGCGCTCTCCTACGAGCAGTACTTC. Full variable domain (rest looked up from reference TRBV2 and TRBJ2-7): EPEVTQTPSHQVTQMGQEVILRCVPISNHLYFYWYRQILGQKVEFLVSFYNNEISEKSEIFDDQFSVERPDGSNFTLKIRSTKLEDSAMYFCASSKTLALSYEQYFGPGTRLTVT.

This clone was recorded only once. This chain links TRBV4-1 with TRBJ2-2, with 10 positions matching TRBD1. Germline V gene sequence: CDR1 MGHRA, CDR2 YSYEKL. The junction had 6 bases not matched to a gene; V was cut back by 3 bases and J by 5 bases. CDR3 size: 16 residues. The CDR3 is CASSHGDRGLTGELFF. The CDR3 coding sequence is TGCGCCAGCAGCCATGGAGACAGGGGGCTTACCGGGGAGCTGTTTTTT.

The gene calls are TRBV11-2 and TRBJ1-4; D is perhaps TRBD1 (5 bases). The CDR3 is 12 amino acids. The germline gives CDR1 SGHAT, CDR2 FQNNGV. Trimming stripped 6 bases from V and 6 bases from J, with 8 bases between. The CDR3 is CASRARDEKLFF. The CDR3, as DNA: TGTGCCAGCAGGGCCAGGGATGAAAAACTGTTTTTT.

The chain links TRBV11-1 to TRBJ2-3; 9 nucleotides agree with TRBD2. V lost 3 bases to trimming and J lost 8 bases; unmatched junction nucleotides: 15. The CDR3 runs 17 residues. Germline V gene lookup returns CDR1 SGHAT and CDR2 FQDESV (reference sequence). The CDR3 sequence: CASSLPPGSGGSGTQYF. DNA of the CDR3: TGTGCCAGCAGCTTGCCCCCGGGGAGCGGGGGGAGCGGTACGCAGTATTTT.

V and J are TRBV7-2 and TRBJ2-3; TRBD1 might be the D (6 bases). Germline CDR1 reads SGHTA; CDR2 reads FQGNSA. Trimming pared 8 bases from V and 2 bases from J, leaving 14 bases between. There are 14 residues in the CDR3. The CDR3 region has the DNA TGTGCCAGCTCATCGGGACATTCCACAGATACGCAGTATTTT. This sequence encodes CASSSGHSTDTQYF.